The 14 T cell receptor beta chains in this list originate from one sample, sequenced in a study of T cell responses to AZD1222 COVID-19 vaccine. Data came from immunoSEQ multiplex PCR; TCRdb stores just in-frame clones and leaves some out. The top ten clones hold approximately 9% of a sample with 150,000 to 180,000 clones, more than 75% of them seen once. Sample: peripheral blood, taken 28 days after the second AZD1222 dose. Receptor source: an adult who received the AZD1222 COVID-19 vaccine.

The chain uses TRBV5-4 and TRBJ2-3; a weak D match, TRBD2 (6 bases). Germline V CDR1 and CDR2: SGHNT, YYREEE (reference sequence). The CDR3 runs to 13 residues. V gave up 4 bases and J gave up 5 bases, with 11 bases separating them. The CDR3 bases are TGTGCCAGCAGCCCGGCCGGGGGAGATACGCAGTATTTT. Translated, it gives CASSPAGGDTQYF. Filled out from reference TRBV5-4 and TRBJ2-3, the complete variable domain reads ETGVTQSPTHLIKTRGQQVTLRCSSQSGHNTVSWYQQALGQGPQFIFQYYREEENGRGNFPPRFSGLQFPNYSSELNVNALELDDSALYLCASSPAGGDTQYFGPGTRLTVL.

This clone has only a few counts. This chain links TRBV18 with TRBJ1-1, with D perhaps TRBD1 (5 bases). The ends were cut back, 6 bases at V and 1 base at J, with 18 bases in the middle. Germline CDR1 reads KGHSH; CDR2 reads LQKENI. This CDR3 spans 16 amino acids. The CDR3 DNA is TGTGCCAGCTCCCCCTCGGGGGGAATGAAGAACACTGAAGCTTTCTTT. It yields the protein CASSPSGGMKNTEAFF.

This clone occurred a few times. V and J are TRBV9 and TRBJ1-6; D perhaps matches TRBD1 (6 bases). Germline V lookup: CDR1 SGDLS, CDR2 YYNGEE. CDR3 length: 13 residues. Trimming took 9 bases from V and 10 from J, leaving 17 bases between them. This chain's CDR3 is CATSAGGLSPLHF. CDR3 in DNA: TGTGCCACCTCGGCGGGGGGGCTGTCACCCCTCCACTTT. Based on the CDR3 plus reference TRBV9 and TRBJ1-6, the full variable domain is DSGVTQTPKHLITATGQRVTLRCSPRSGDLSVYWYQQSLDQGLQFLIQYYNGEERAKGNILERFSAQQFPDLHSELNLSSLELGDSALYFCATSAGGLSPLHFGNGTRLTVT.

The CDR3: CASSLDRNEKLFF. CDR3 in DNA: TGTGCCAGCAGCCTTGACAGAAATGAAAAACTGTTTTTT. The rearrangement uses TRBV5-6 and TRBJ1-4, with D perhaps TRBD1 (5 bases). The CDR3 is 13 residues long. Per germline, CDR1 SGHDT and CDR2 YYEEEE. The ends were cut back, 4 bases at V and 5 bases at J, with 9 bases in the middle.

This chain connects TRBV6-1 to TRBJ2-1; TRBD2 is a possible D gene (5 bases). V dropped 1 base and J dropped 4 bases, with 11 bases sitting between them. This CDR3 spans 15 amino acids. The germline gives CDR1 MNHNS, CDR2 SASEGT. In nucleotides, the CDR3 is TGTGCCAGCAGTGAAGAGGTGGGGAGTTACAATGAGCAGTTCTTC. Its translation: CASSEEVGSYNEQFF.

This chain connects TRBV5-4 to TRBJ2-7, with TRBD2 identical over 12 bases. CDR1 is SGHNT and CDR2 is YYREEE in the germline V gene (reference sequence). The CDR3 totals 17 residues. V shed 0 bases, J shed 1 base, and the junction held 5 bases outside the gene matches. The DNA for the CDR3 is TGTGCCAGCAGCTTGGGACTAGCGGGAGCCGTATCCTACGAGCAGTACTTC. Translation gives CASSLGLAGAVSYEQYF.

The V call is TRBV27, the J call TRBJ2-5; no clear D. Germline-derived CDR1 and CDR2 are MNHEY and SMNVEV (reference sequence). V dropped 0 bases and J dropped 1 base, with 9 bases sitting between them. The CDR3 totals 15 residues. Written as DNA, the CDR3 is TGTGCCAGCAGTTTATCGTCTACAGCCCAAGAGACCCAGTACTTC. It specifies CASSLSSTAQETQYF.

The genes are TRBV28 and TRBJ2-7; the D is unclear. This CDR3 contains 11 residues. The germline V gene has CDR1 MDHEN and CDR2 SYDVKM. Trimming removed 7 bases from V and 5 bases from J, with 9 bases in between. CDR3 in amino acids: CASNLGHEQYF. In DNA form, the CDR3 reads TGTGCCAGCAATCTCGGGCACGAGCAGTACTTC.

The V call is TRBV9, the J call TRBJ2-6; 8 bases line up with TRBD2. V shed 0 bases and J 0 bases; nucleotides not matched to a gene: 8. CDR1 and CDR2 from the germline V gene are SGDLS and YYNGEE. The CDR3 spans 19 residues. The CDR3 loop reads CASSVGPAGVNSGANVLTF. CDR3 sequence (DNA): TGTGCCAGCAGCGTAGGGCCAGCGGGAGTCAACTCTGGGGCCAACGTCCTGACTTTC.

This chain joins TRBV7-9 and TRBJ2-2, with 7 nucleotides matching TRBD2. V was clipped by 3 bases and J by 0 bases; unmatched bases: 7. The CDR3 totals 17 residues. The germline V gene encodes CDR1 SEHNR and CDR2 FQNEAQ (reference sequence). CDR3 DNA sequence: TGTGCCAGCAGCTTGTATCAAGCGGGACCGAACACCGGGGAGCTGTTTTTT. Its protein is CASSLYQAGPNTGELFF.

The J gene is TRBJ1-4, the V gene TRBV18; D perhaps matches TRBD1 (6 bases). This CDR3 spans 16 amino acids. V was clipped by 1 base and J by 0 bases, with 9 bases between them. Germline V gives CDR1 KGHSH, CDR2 LQKENI. The CDR3 coding sequence is TGTGCCAGCTCACCACGGACAGTAACAACTAATGAAAAACTGTTTTTT. It specifies CASSPRTVTTNEKLFF.

This clone was seen just once. This chain connects TRBV5-1 to TRBJ1-6, with D possibly being TRBD1 (5 bases). The germline V and J ends were trimmed by 4 bases and 7 bases, with 18 bases remaining between them. Germline values: CDR1 SGHRS, CDR2 YFSETQ. The CDR3 covers 16 residues. The CDR3 region has the DNA TGCGCCAGCAGCCCCCAGAGCAGGGTGGAGAATTCACCCCTCCACTTT. Translating gives CASSPQSRVENSPLHF.

The chain has TRBV2 and TRBJ1-2; D perhaps matches TRBD1 (6 bases). The CDR3 is made up of 14 amino acids. V lost 8 bases, J lost 8 bases, and 21 bases lay in between. Per germline, CDR1 SNHLY and CDR2 FYNNEI. CDR3 DNA sequence: TGTGCCAGCCTAAGGGACACCGTGGCGGAAGGCTACACCTTC. This translates into CASLRDTVAEGYTF.

Here the CDR3 DNA reads TGTGCCAGTAGTCGCACCGACAGGCTGCGCAATGAGCAGTTCTTC. As protein: CASSRTDRLRNEQFF. The genes are TRBV19 and TRBJ2-1; D may be TRBD1 (6 bases). CDR3 size: 15 residues. Germline V gives CDR1 LNHDA, CDR2 SQIVND (reference sequence). V was cut by 5 bases and J by 6 bases, with 17 bases left in between.